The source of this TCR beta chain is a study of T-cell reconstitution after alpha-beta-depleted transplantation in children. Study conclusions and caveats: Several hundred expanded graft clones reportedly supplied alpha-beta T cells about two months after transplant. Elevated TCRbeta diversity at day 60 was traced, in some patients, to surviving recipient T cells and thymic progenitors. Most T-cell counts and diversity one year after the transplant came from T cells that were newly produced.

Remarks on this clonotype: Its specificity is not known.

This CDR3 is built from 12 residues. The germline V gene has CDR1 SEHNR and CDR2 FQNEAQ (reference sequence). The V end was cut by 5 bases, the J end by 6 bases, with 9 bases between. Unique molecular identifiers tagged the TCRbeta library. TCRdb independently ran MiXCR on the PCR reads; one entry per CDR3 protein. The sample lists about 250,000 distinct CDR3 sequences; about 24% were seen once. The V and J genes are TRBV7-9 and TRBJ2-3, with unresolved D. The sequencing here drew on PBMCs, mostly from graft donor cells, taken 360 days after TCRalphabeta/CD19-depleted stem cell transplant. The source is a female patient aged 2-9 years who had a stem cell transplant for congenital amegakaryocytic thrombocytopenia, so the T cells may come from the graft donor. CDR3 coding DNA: TGTGCCAGCAGCAACCCGCCTGATACGCAGTATTTT. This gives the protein CASSNPPDTQYF. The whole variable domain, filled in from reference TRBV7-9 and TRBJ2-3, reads DTGVSQNPRHKITKRGQNVTFRCDPISEHNRLYWYRQTLGQGPEFLTYFQNEAQLEKSRLLSDRFSAERPKGSFSTLEIQRTEQGDSAMYLCASSNPPDTQYFGPGTRLTVL.